Listed below are T cell receptor beta chains from one sample, sequenced in a study of cytomegalovirus exposure and HLA in healthy donors. Produced via immunoSEQ multiplex PCR; TCRdb's table is partial and in-frame only. The data contain 200,000 to 300,000 clones, roughly 91% of them singletons. Source material: PBMCs. The receptors were sampled from a woman in her 30s in good health and CMV-seronegative. CDR3s include the opening cysteine and the closing phenylalanine or tryptophan. Each record gives: V gene, clone size, J gene, D gene, CDR3 DNA, CDR3 protein. D genes are given only for firm matches. A row's size may be missing; if present it is once, few, many or a size class.

v_call: TRBV28
clone_size: NA
j_call: TRBJ2-7
d_call: TRBD1
cdr3_nt: TGTGCCAGCAGTTTCCCAGGGGGCTACGAGCAGTACTTC
cdr3_aa: CASSFPGGYEQYF

v_call: TRBV29-1
clone_size: NA
j_call: TRBJ2-3
d_call: TRBD1
cdr3_nt: TGCAGCGTTGAAGAGGGGACAGGGGCGACAGATACGCAGTATTTT
cdr3_aa: CSVEEGTGATDTQYF

v_call: TRBV11-2
clone_size: NA
j_call: TRBJ2-1
d_call: TRBD2
cdr3_nt: TGTGCCAGCAGCTTGATCGTTACTAGCGGTAATGAGCAGTTCTTC
cdr3_aa: CASSLIVTSGNEQFF

v_call: TRBV7-2
clone_size: NA
j_call: TRBJ1-3
d_call: NA
cdr3_nt: TGTGCCAGCAGCTGGGATCGAAACACCATATATTTT
cdr3_aa: CASSWDRNTIYF

v_call: TRBV15
clone_size: once
j_call: TRBJ2-1
d_call: TRBD2
cdr3_nt: TGTGCCACCAGCAGGGCTAGCGGCTACAATGAGCAGTTCTTC
cdr3_aa: CATSRASGYNEQFF

v_call: TRBV7-2
clone_size: NA
j_call: TRBJ2-5
d_call: NA
cdr3_nt: TGTGCCAGCAGCTTATCCCCCCTTATGCGGGAGACCCAGTACTTC
cdr3_aa: CASSLSPLMRETQYF

v_call: TRBV5-1
clone_size: NA
j_call: TRBJ1-4
d_call: TRBD1
cdr3_nt: TGCGCCAGCTCCGGACAGGGGGCTTTGGCTAATGAAAAACTGTTTTTT
cdr3_aa: CASSGQGALANEKLFF

v_call: TRBV6-5
clone_size: NA
j_call: TRBJ2-2
d_call: TRBD2
cdr3_nt: TGTGCCAGCAGTTACGAGGGCGGGAGGACCGGGGAGCTGTTTTTT
cdr3_aa: CASSYEGGRTGELFF

v_call: TRBV18
clone_size: few
j_call: TRBJ2-7
d_call: NA
cdr3_nt: TGTGCCAGCTCACCACAAGTTGATTCCTCTTACGAGCAGTACTTC
cdr3_aa: CASSPQVDSSYEQYF

v_call: TRBV29-1
clone_size: NA
j_call: TRBJ2-4
d_call: NA
cdr3_nt: TGCAGCGTTGAAAGGGACACCGCGGAAAACATTCAGTACTTC
cdr3_aa: CSVERDTAENIQYF

v_call: TRBV2
clone_size: NA
j_call: TRBJ2-2
d_call: NA
cdr3_nt: TGTGCCACGCTCAAGAGGTCCGGGGAGCTGTTTTTT
cdr3_aa: CATLKRSGELFF

v_call: TRBV30
clone_size: NA
j_call: TRBJ2-7
d_call: TRBD1
cdr3_nt: TGTGCCTGGATCGGACAGGGTGGGAACGAGCAGTACTTC
cdr3_aa: CAWIGQGGNEQYF

v_call: TRBV28
clone_size: NA
j_call: TRBJ2-5
d_call: NA
cdr3_nt: TGTGCCAGCAGTTTACTAGCGGAGACCCAGTACTTC
cdr3_aa: CASSLLAETQYF

v_call: TRBV5-1
clone_size: NA
j_call: TRBJ2-3
d_call: TRBD2
cdr3_nt: TGCGCCAGCAGCTTGGTGCCCAGCGGGAGTTCAGATACGCAGTATTTT
cdr3_aa: CASSLVPSGSSDTQYF

v_call: TRBV13
clone_size: NA
j_call: TRBJ2-1
d_call: NA
cdr3_nt: TGTGCCAGCAGCCCCACGATCGATGAGCAGTTCTTC
cdr3_aa: CASSPTIDEQFF

v_call: TRBV27
clone_size: NA
j_call: TRBJ2-3
d_call: NA
cdr3_nt: TGTGCCAGCAGTTACGGCGGTAGCACAGATACGCAGTATTTT
cdr3_aa: CASSYGGSTDTQYF

v_call: TRBV9
clone_size: once
j_call: TRBJ1-4
d_call: NA
cdr3_nt: TGTGCCAGCAGCGTGGGCCAGCCGAATGAAAAACTGTTTTTT
cdr3_aa: CASSVGQPNEKLFF

v_call: TRBV27
clone_size: NA
j_call: TRBJ2-1
d_call: TRBD2
cdr3_nt: TGTGCCAGCAGTTTGGGGAATAGCGGGAGCTCCTACAATGAGCAGTTCTTC
cdr3_aa: CASSLGNSGSSYNEQFF

v_call: TRBV19
clone_size: NA
j_call: TRBJ2-7
d_call: TRBD1
cdr3_nt: TGTGCCAGCGGACAGGGGGGATACTACGAGCAGTACTTC
cdr3_aa: CASGQGGYYEQYF

v_call: TRBV7-3
clone_size: once
j_call: TRBJ2-5
d_call: NA
cdr3_nt: TGTGCCAGCAGCTTAACCGGATCTGAAGAGACCCAGTACTTC
cdr3_aa: CASSLTGSEETQYF

v_call: TRBV7-9
clone_size: NA
j_call: TRBJ2-7
d_call: NA
cdr3_nt: TGTGCCAGCAGCTCCTCCGCGGACACTCTTTTAACCTACGAGCAGTACTTC
cdr3_aa: CASSSSADTLLTYEQYF

v_call: TRBV19
clone_size: NA
j_call: TRBJ1-2
d_call: TRBD1
cdr3_nt: TGTGCCAGTTCGGGACAGACTAACTATGGCTACACCTTC
cdr3_aa: CASSGQTNYGYTF

v_call: TRBV28
clone_size: NA
j_call: TRBJ1-5
d_call: TRBD1
cdr3_nt: TGTGCCAGCAGCCCCCGGGACAGGGGGCTTAATAGCAATCAGCCCCAGCATTTT
cdr3_aa: CASSPRDRGLNSNQPQHF

v_call: TRBV7-2
clone_size: NA
j_call: TRBJ2-7
d_call: TRBD2
cdr3_nt: TGTGCCAGCAGCTCCCGACTAGCGGGAGTCATCGAGCAGTACTTC
cdr3_aa: CASSSRLAGVIEQYF

v_call: TRBV11-2
clone_size: once
j_call: TRBJ2-2
d_call: NA
cdr3_nt: TGTGCCAGCAGCTTAGGCCCCTACTATACGAACACCGGGGAGCTGTTTTTT
cdr3_aa: CASSLGPYYTNTGELFF

v_call: TRBV28
clone_size: NA
j_call: TRBJ1-3
d_call: NA
cdr3_nt: TGTGCCAGCAGCGCTCGGCCCTCTGGAAACACCATATATTTT
cdr3_aa: CASSARPSGNTIYF

v_call: TRBV7-2
clone_size: NA
j_call: TRBJ2-2
d_call: NA
cdr3_nt: TGTGCCAGCAGAACGCAGGGTGGGTCCGGGGAGCTGTTTTTT
cdr3_aa: CASRTQGGSGELFF

v_call: TRBV11-2
clone_size: NA
j_call: TRBJ1-2
d_call: NA
cdr3_nt: TGTGCCAGCAGCTTAATTGGTGGCTACACCTTC
cdr3_aa: CASSLIGGYTF

v_call: TRBV19
clone_size: NA
j_call: TRBJ2-1
d_call: TRBD2
cdr3_nt: TGTGCCAGTAGCGATAGCGGGAGAAACAATGAGCAGTTCTTC
cdr3_aa: CASSDSGRNNEQFF

v_call: TRBV2
clone_size: NA
j_call: TRBJ2-3
d_call: TRBD1
cdr3_nt: TGTGCCAGCAGCTCCGACAGGGGGCGCGCAGATACGCAGTATTTT
cdr3_aa: CASSSDRGRADTQYF

v_call: TRBV5-4
clone_size: NA
j_call: TRBJ1-2
d_call: NA
cdr3_nt: TGTGCCAGCAGCCCCCGTGGGCACGGCTACACCTTC
cdr3_aa: CASSPRGHGYTF

v_call: TRBV6-5
clone_size: NA
j_call: TRBJ2-5
d_call: TRBD2
cdr3_nt: TGTGCCAGCAGTTACGGTGCGGGAGGGCCCGGAGAGACCCAGTACTTC
cdr3_aa: CASSYGAGGPGETQYF

v_call: TRBV14
clone_size: NA
j_call: TRBJ2-7
d_call: NA
cdr3_nt: TGTGCCAGCAGCCAAGGTGGGGGTCGCTCCTACGAGCAGTACTTC
cdr3_aa: CASSQGGGRSYEQYF

v_call: TRBV9
clone_size: NA
j_call: TRBJ2-3
d_call: TRBD1
cdr3_nt: TGTGCCAGCAGCGCCCGGACAGGTGCCACAGATACGCAGTATTTT
cdr3_aa: CASSARTGATDTQYF

v_call: TRBV28
clone_size: NA
j_call: TRBJ1-5
d_call: NA
cdr3_nt: TGTGCCAGCCTAGGGGGAGGTCAGCCCCAGCATTTT
cdr3_aa: CASLGGGQPQHF

v_call: TRBV23-1
clone_size: NA
j_call: TRBJ2-7
d_call: NA
cdr3_nt: TGCGCCAGCAGTCAATACACCCCCGCTCCGATCACTTACGAGCAGTACTTC
cdr3_aa: CASSQYTPAPITYEQYF

v_call: TRBV6-1
clone_size: NA
j_call: TRBJ2-7
d_call: NA
cdr3_nt: TGTGCCAGCAGTGACGATACCCGGCTCCGAGGCTACGAGCAGTACTTC
cdr3_aa: CASSDDTRLRGYEQYF

v_call: TRBV20-1
clone_size: NA
j_call: TRBJ2-1
d_call: NA
cdr3_nt: TGCAGTGCTAGCTGGAATGAGCAGTTCTTC
cdr3_aa: CSASWNEQFF

v_call: TRBV27
clone_size: NA
j_call: TRBJ2-3
d_call: NA
cdr3_nt: TGTGCCAGCAGGCATAACTCTAGAGATACGCAGTATTTT
cdr3_aa: CASRHNSRDTQYF

v_call: TRBV19
clone_size: once
j_call: TRBJ1-5
d_call: NA
cdr3_nt: TGTGCCAGTACGGGCGGGAATCAGCCCCAGCATTTT
cdr3_aa: CASTGGNQPQHF

v_call: TRBV5-4
clone_size: few
j_call: TRBJ2-5
d_call: NA
cdr3_nt: TGTGCCAGCAGCTTGGGGCCCCGCCTGGCCCAGTACTTC
cdr3_aa: CASSLGPRLAQYF

v_call: TRBV5-6
clone_size: NA
j_call: TRBJ2-7
d_call: TRBD2
cdr3_nt: TGTGCCAGCAGCTGGACGGGCGGGAGTTTTTCCTACGAGCAGTACTTC
cdr3_aa: CASSWTGGSFSYEQYF

v_call: TRBV2
clone_size: NA
j_call: TRBJ2-7
d_call: TRBD1
cdr3_nt: TGTGCCAGCAGGAAAGACAGGGCCTACGAGCAGTACTTC
cdr3_aa: CASRKDRAYEQYF

v_call: TRBV27
clone_size: once
j_call: TRBJ2-1
d_call: TRBD1
cdr3_nt: TGTGCCAGCAGTTTATGGACAGACAGGGACTACAATGAGCAGTTCTTC
cdr3_aa: CASSLWTDRDYNEQFF

v_call: TRBV6-1
clone_size: NA
j_call: TRBJ2-7
d_call: NA
cdr3_nt: TGTGCCAGCAGTGAACCCGGGACAAGGTACGAGCAGTACTTC
cdr3_aa: CASSEPGTRYEQYF

v_call: TRBV6-1
clone_size: NA
j_call: TRBJ2-7
d_call: NA
cdr3_nt: TGTGCCAGCAGTGAAGTCAGAAGCTACGAGCAGTACTTC
cdr3_aa: CASSEVRSYEQYF

v_call: TRBV9
clone_size: NA
j_call: TRBJ2-3
d_call: TRBD1
cdr3_nt: TGTGCCAGCAGCATCCCGGGACAGGGAATAGATACGCAGTATTTT
cdr3_aa: CASSIPGQGIDTQYF

v_call: TRBV6-1
clone_size: once
j_call: TRBJ2-1
d_call: NA
cdr3_nt: TGTGCCAGCTGCCCATACAGGTCCCATGAGCAGTTCTTC
cdr3_aa: CASCPYRSHEQFF

v_call: TRBV7-2
clone_size: NA
j_call: TRBJ2-5
d_call: TRBD2
cdr3_nt: TGTGCCAGCAGCCATTACGAGACTAGCGGAGAAGAGACCCAGTACTTC
cdr3_aa: CASSHYETSGEETQYF

v_call: TRBV5-1
clone_size: NA
j_call: TRBJ1-1
d_call: TRBD1
cdr3_nt: TGCGCCAGCAGCTTGGGATTAACAGGGGGGAACACTGAAGCTTTCTTT
cdr3_aa: CASSLGLTGGNTEAFF

v_call: TRBV2
clone_size: NA
j_call: TRBJ2-3
d_call: TRBD1
cdr3_nt: TGTGCCACCCGACAGGGAACTAGCACAGATACGCAGTATTTT
cdr3_aa: CATRQGTSTDTQYF

v_call: TRBV27
clone_size: NA
j_call: TRBJ2-1
d_call: TRBD2
cdr3_nt: TGTGCCAGCAGTTCTTCCGGGGGGTACAATGAGCAGTTCTTC
cdr3_aa: CASSSSGGYNEQFF

v_call: TRBV11-3
clone_size: NA
j_call: TRBJ2-7
d_call: NA
cdr3_nt: TGTGCCAGCAGAAAGGCGTCAGGGCCGTACGAGCAGTACTTC
cdr3_aa: CASRKASGPYEQYF

v_call: TRBV20-1
clone_size: NA
j_call: TRBJ2-7
d_call: NA
cdr3_nt: TGCAGTGCTAGAGATAACGAGCAGTACTTC
cdr3_aa: CSARDNEQYF

v_call: TRBV2
clone_size: NA
j_call: TRBJ2-3
d_call: NA
cdr3_nt: TGTGCCAGCAGTACTGCTCCAGATACGCAGTATTTT
cdr3_aa: CASSTAPDTQYF

v_call: TRBV29-1
clone_size: once
j_call: TRBJ1-1
d_call: NA
cdr3_nt: TGCAGCGCTGAGACCCCGACAGGTCCCGCTGAAGCTTTCTTT
cdr3_aa: CSAETPTGPAEAFF

v_call: TRBV5-1
clone_size: NA
j_call: TRBJ2-2
d_call: NA
cdr3_nt: TGCGCCAGCAGCGCAGTAGGGGGTCCCGGGGAGCTGTTTTTT
cdr3_aa: CASSAVGGPGELFF